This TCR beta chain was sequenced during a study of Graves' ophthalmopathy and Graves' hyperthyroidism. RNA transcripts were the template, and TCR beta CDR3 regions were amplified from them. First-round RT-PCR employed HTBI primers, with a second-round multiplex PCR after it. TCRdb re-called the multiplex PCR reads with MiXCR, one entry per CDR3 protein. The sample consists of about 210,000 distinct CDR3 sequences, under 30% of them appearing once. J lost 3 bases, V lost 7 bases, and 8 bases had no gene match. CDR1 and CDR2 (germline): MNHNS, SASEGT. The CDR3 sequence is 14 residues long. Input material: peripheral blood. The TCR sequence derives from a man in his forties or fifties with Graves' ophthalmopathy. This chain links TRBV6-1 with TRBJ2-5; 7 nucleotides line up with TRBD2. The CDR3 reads CASNPSGGKETQYF. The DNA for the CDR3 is TGTGCCAGCAATCCTAGCGGAGGGAAAGAGACCCAGTACTTC.